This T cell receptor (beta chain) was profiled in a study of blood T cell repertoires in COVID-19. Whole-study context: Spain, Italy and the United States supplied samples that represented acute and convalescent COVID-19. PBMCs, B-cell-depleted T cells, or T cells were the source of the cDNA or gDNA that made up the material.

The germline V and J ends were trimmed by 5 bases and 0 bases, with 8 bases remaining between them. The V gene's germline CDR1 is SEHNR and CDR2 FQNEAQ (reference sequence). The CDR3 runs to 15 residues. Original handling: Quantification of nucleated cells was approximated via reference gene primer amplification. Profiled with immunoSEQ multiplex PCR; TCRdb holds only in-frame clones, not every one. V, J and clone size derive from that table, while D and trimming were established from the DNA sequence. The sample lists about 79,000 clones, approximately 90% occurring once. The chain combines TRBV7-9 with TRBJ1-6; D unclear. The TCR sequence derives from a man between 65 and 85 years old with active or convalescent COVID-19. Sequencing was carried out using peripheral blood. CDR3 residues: CASSVHSSYNSPLHF. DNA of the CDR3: TGTGCCAGCAGCGTCCACAGCTCCTATAATTCACCCCTCCACTTT.